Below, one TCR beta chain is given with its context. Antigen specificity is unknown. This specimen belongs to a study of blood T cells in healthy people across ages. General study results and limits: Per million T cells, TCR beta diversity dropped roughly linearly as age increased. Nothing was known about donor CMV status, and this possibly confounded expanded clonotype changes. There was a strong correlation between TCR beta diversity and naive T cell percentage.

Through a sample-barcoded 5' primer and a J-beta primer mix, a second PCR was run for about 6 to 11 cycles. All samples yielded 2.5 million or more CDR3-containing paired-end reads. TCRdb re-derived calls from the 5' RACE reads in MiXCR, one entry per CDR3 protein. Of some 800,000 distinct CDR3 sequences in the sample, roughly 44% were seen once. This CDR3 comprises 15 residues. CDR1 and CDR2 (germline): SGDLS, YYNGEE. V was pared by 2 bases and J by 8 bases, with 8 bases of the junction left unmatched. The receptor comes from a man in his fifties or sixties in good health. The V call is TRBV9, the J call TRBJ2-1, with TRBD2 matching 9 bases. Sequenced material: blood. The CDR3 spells CASSVLAGSFYEQFF. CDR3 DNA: TGTGCCAGCAGCGTCCTAGCGGGGTCATTCTATGAGCAGTTCTTC.